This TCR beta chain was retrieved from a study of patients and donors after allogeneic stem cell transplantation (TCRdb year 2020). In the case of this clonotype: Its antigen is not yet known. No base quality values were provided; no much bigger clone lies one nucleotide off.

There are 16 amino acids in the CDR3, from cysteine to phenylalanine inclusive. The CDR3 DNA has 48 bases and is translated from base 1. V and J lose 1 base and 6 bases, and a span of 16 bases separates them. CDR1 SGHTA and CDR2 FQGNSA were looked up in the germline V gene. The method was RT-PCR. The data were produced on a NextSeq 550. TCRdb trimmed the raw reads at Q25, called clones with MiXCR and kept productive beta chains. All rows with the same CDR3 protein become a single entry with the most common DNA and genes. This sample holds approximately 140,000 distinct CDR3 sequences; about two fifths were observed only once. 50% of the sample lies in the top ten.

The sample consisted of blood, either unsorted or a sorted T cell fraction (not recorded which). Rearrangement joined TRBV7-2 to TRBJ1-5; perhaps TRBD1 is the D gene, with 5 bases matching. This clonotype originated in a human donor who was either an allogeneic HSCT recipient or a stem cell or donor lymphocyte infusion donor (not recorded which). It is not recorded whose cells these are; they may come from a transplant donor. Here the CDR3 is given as CASSLGAGFVSQPQHF. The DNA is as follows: TGTGCCAGCAGCTTAGGGGCAGGGTTCGTCAGTCAGCCCCAGCATTTT.